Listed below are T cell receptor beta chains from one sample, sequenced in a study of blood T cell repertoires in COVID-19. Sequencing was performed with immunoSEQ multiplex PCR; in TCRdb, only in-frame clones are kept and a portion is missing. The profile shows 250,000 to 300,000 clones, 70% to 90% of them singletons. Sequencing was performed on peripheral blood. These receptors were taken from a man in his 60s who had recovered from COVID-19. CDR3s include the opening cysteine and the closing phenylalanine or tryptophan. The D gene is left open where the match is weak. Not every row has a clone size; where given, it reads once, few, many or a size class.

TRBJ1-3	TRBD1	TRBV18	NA	TGTGCCAGCTCTCCTCTTGTGACAGGGAACTCTGGAAACACCATATATTTT	CASSPLVTGNSGNTIYF
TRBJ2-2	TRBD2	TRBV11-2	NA	TGTGCCAGCAGCTTACCCCCCTGGACTAGCCGAAACACCGGGGAGCTGTTTTTT	CASSLPPWTSRNTGELFF
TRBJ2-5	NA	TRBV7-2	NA	TGTGCCAGCAGCTTAGGCCTAGCCCCAGAGACCCAGTACTTC	CASSLGLAPETQYF
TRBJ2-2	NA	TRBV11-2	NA	TGTGCCAGCAGCTCCCAGGACAAGACCGGGGAGCTGTTTTTT	CASSSQDKTGELFF
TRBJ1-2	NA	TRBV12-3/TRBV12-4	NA	TGTGCCAGCAATTTTGCTCACTACTATGGCTACACCTTC	CASNFAHYYGYTF
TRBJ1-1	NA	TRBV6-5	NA	TGTGCCAGCAGTTATGTCTCCAAGAGGAACACTGAAGCTTTCTTT	CASSYVSKRNTEAFF
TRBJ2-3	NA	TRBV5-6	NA	TGTGCCAGCAGGGCGGGGGCCGATACGCAGTATTTT	CASRAGADTQYF
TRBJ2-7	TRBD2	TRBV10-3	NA	TGTGCCATCAGTGAAGGGATAGCGGGAGCCCCCTACGAGCAGTACTTC	CAISEGIAGAPYEQYF
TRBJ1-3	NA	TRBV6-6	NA	TGTGCCAGCAGTTACTCCGTTCGGGGAAACACCATATATTTT	CASSYSVRGNTIYF
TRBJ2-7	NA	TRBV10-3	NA	TGTGCCATCAGGGCCTCGGTAGGGGACGAGCAGTACTTC	CAIRASVGDEQYF
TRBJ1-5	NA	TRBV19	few	TGTGCCAGTAGTATAAACACTCTCTCGGGTCAGCCCCAGCATTTT	CASSINTLSGQPQHF
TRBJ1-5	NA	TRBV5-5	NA	TGTGCCAGCAGTAAGGACAGTTTTGGCAATCAGCCCCAGCATTTT	CASSKDSFGNQPQHF
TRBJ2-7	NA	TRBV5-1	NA	TGCGCCAGCAGTTTGGGTACACCCTACGAGCAGTACTTC	CASSLGTPYEQYF
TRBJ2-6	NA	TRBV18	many	TGTGCCAGCTCACCGCTCTCGAGGGAGAGAGGGGCCAACGTCCTGACTTTC	CASSPLSRERGANVLTF
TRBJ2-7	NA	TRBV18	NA	TGTGCCAGCTCACCTCTGGAGGGTAGCGAGCAGTACTTC	CASSPLEGSEQYF
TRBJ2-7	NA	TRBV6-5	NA	TGTGCCAGCAGTTACTCGATCTACCAGGGGAACGAGCAGTACTTC	CASSYSIYQGNEQYF
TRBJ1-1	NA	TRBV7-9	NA	TGTGCCAGCAGCTTATCCTCGGGATACCTACTGAACACTGAAGCTTTCTTT	CASSLSSGYLLNTEAFF
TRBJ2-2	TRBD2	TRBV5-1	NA	TGCGCCAGCAGCTCTACTAGCGGGAGTATCACCGGGGAGCTGTTTTTT	CASSSTSGSITGELFF
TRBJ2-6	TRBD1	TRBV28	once	TGTGCCAGCAGTGGTGACAGGGTGCTTGGGGCCAACGTCCTGACTTTC	CASSGDRVLGANVLTF
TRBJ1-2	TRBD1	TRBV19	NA	TGTGCCAGTAGGAGACAGGGGACGGATTATGGCTACACCTTC	CASRRQGTDYGYTF
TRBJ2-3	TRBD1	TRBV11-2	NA	TGTGCCAGCACCTCCTGGACAGGGGTGGCAGATACGCAGTATTTT	CASTSWTGVADTQYF
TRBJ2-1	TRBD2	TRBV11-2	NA	TGTGCCAGCAGCTTGTTTTCTAGCGGCTTCAATGAGCAGTTCTTC	CASSLFSSGFNEQFF
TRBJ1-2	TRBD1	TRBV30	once	TGTGCCTGGAGTTATGGTGGGACAGGGCATGGCTACACCTTC	CAWSYGGTGHGYTF
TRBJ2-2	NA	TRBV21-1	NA	TGTGCCAGCAGTAAAGGAGGCCCCGGGACCAGGGGGGACTGCCAGAACACCGGGGAGCTGTTTTTT	CASSKGGPGTRGDCQNTGELFF
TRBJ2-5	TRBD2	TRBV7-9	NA	TGTGCCAGCAGCTCTTCGACTAGCGGGAGGAGCGATCTGGGGACCCAGTACTTC	CASSSSTSGRSDLGTQYF
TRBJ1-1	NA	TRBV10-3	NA	TGTGCCATCAGTGACCCGGGGCGGGGGTCTAACACTGAAGCTTTCTTT	CAISDPGRGSNTEAFF
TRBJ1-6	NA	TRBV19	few	TGTGCCAGTAGTCCCGGGAGCTCCTATAATTCACCCCTCCACTTT	CASSPGSSYNSPLHF
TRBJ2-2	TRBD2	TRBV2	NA	TGTGCCAGCAGGGTTGGACTAGCAAACACCGGGGAGCTGTTTTTT	CASRVGLANTGELFF
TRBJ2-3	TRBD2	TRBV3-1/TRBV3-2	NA	TGTGCCAGCAGCCAGGGAATCACGACTAGCGGGAGCACAGATACGCAGTATTTT	CASSQGITTSGSTDTQYF
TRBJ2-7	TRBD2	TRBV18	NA	TGTGCCAGCTCACCACCTGGGGGGGGCTCCTACGAGCAGTACTTC	CASSPPGGGSYEQYF
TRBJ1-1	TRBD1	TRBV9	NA	TGTGCCAGCAGCGTATTAGACAGGGATGGTAGAGCTTTCTTT	CASSVLDRDGRAFF
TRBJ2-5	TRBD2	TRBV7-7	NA	TGTGCCAGCAGCTTTGTAGGGACTAGCGGTCAAGAGACCCAGTACTTC	CASSFVGTSGQETQYF
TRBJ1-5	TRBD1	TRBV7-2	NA	TGTGCCAGCAGCTCCAGGGACAGGGGGCTCGGTCAGCCCCAGCATTTT	CASSSRDRGLGQPQHF
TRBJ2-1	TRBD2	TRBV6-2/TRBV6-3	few	TGTGCCAGCAGTCCCGGGACTAGCGGGAGAATTGGTCAATTGAATGAGCAGTTCTTC	CASSPGTSGRIGQLNEQFF
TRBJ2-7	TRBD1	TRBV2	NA	TGTGCCAGCAGTCCGGGACAGGGAACCTACGAGCAGTACTTC	CASSPGQGTYEQYF
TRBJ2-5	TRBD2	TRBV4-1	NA	TGCGCCAGCAGCCAACCGACTAGCTCCTCCGAAGGCACCCAGTACTTC	CASSQPTSSSEGTQYF
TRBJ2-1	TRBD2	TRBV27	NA	TGTGCCAGCAGTTTACTCCGGGGGGGCTTCAGTGAGCAGTTCTTC	CASSLLRGGFSEQFF
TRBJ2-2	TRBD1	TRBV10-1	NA	TGCGCCAGTTACAGGGGGCCGAACACCGGGGAGCTGTTTTTT	CASYRGPNTGELFF
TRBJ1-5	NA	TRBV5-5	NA	TGTGCCAGCAGCGCGCAGCTGACAGATTATCAGCCCCAGCATTTT	CASSAQLTDYQPQHF
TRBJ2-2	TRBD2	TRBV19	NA	TGTGCCAGTAGGCGGACTAGCGGGGGGAACACCGGGGAGCTGTTTTTT	CASRRTSGGNTGELFF